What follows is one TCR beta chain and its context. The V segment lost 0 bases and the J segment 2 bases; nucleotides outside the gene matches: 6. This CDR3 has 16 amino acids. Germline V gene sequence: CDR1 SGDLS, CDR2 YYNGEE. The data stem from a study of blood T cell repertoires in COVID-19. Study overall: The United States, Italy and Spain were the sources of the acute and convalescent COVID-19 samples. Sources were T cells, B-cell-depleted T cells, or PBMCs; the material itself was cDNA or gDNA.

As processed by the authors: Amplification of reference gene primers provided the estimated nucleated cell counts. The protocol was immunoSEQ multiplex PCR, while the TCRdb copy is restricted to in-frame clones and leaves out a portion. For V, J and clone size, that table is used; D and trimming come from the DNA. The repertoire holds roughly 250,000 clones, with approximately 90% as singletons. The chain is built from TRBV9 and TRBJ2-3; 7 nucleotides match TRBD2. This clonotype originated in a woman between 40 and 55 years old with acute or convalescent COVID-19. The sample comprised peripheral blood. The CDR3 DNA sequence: TGTGCCAGCAGCGTAGGGTTAGCGGGCGCCACAGATACGCAGTATTTT. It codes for CASSVGLAGATDTQYF.